Listed here is a single T cell receptor (beta chain). The data are from a study of blood T cell repertoires in COVID-19. Study-level information: Material from acute and convalescent COVID-19 was sourced from the United States, Italy and Spain. The cDNA or gDNA used as material had been derived from T cells, B-cell-depleted T cells, or PBMCs.

The CDR3 is 15 residues long. Germline assignment: CDR1 SGHRS and CDR2 YFSETQ. With V trimmed by 2 bases and J by 9 bases, 8 bases remained unmatched. In the original processing: Reference gene primer amplification gave nucleated cell count estimates. The assay was immunoSEQ multiplex PCR, and TCRdb's table has in-frame clones only and misses some. D and trimming come from the DNA, and the V and J calls and clone size come from that table. The sample comprises a few hundred thousand clones, around 80% of which are singletons, and approximately 1.3% rests with the top ten. The sequencing input was peripheral blood. The clonotype was recovered from a woman aged 45-65 years with acute or convalescent COVID-19. V gene TRBV5-1 combines with J gene TRBJ2-1, with 10 positions matching TRBD2. In nucleotides, the CDR3 is TGCGCCAGCAGCTTAAAGCTAGCGGGGGAGATTGAGCAGTTCTTC. Protein sequence: CASSLKLAGEIEQFF.